This T cell receptor (beta chain) was recovered during a study of blood T cells in healthy people across ages. A second about 6 to 11 cycle PCR used barcoded and J-beta primers. A tag from a template-switch adaptor with 12 random nucleotides marked each cDNA molecule. Each CDR3 protein gets one entry after TCRdb re-called the 5' RACE reads with MiXCR. The sample records about 780,000 distinct CDR3 sequences, around two thirds being singletons. Trimming removed 3 bases from V and 4 bases from J, with 14 bases in between. The CDR3 is 15 amino acids. Germline V CDR1 and CDR2: MDHEN, SYDVKM. The specimen was blood. This TCR was sampled from a young man in good health. The J gene is TRBJ2-3, the V gene TRBV28; the D is unclear. In nucleotides, the CDR3 is TGTGCCAGCAGTTTCGGAAAGATCCTGCCAGATACGCAGTATTTT. It yields the protein CASSFGKILPDTQYF.